This T cell receptor beta chain was found in a study of regulatory T cells in long-lasting Graves disease. Time point reported: newly diagnosed GD, antithyroid drugs for less than 3 months. RNA isolated from PBMCs was used to make the TCR library. Libraries of TCR beta came from iRepertoire HTBI primers plus Arm-PCR of CDR3 regions. MiXCR, applied by TCRdb to the multiplex PCR reads, yields one record per CDR3 protein. The sample consists of some 350,000 distinct CDR3 sequences, about 17% of them appearing once. This clonotype is a singleton in its sample. This CDR3 is 15 amino acids long. Deletions cut 6 bases from V and 8 bases from J, with 20 bases between. The germline CDR1 and CDR2 sequences are MNHNS and SASEGT. This sample also appeared in a second study, on T cells in Graves' hyperthyroidism and ophthalmopathy. That study reports: Each diagnosis was grounded in clinical symptoms, serum thyroxine and TRAb, thyroid ultrasound, and orbital computed tomography. HTBI primers were the set used in a first-round RT-PCR of the TCR CDR3.

The clonotype comes from a woman aged 18-35 years with Graves disease. Sequencing used peripheral blood mononuclear cells (PBMCs), obtained at new diagnosis, from a patient treated with antithyroid drugs. This chain connects TRBV6-1 to TRBJ2-1; perhaps TRBD2 as D (5 bases). The DNA for the CDR3 is TGTGCCAGCAGACGCTCCAGGACTCTCTCCGATGAGCAGTTCTTC. Protein: CASRRSRTLSDEQFF.